This entry describes one TCR beta chain. What it binds is not known. Produced via immunoSEQ multiplex PCR; TCRdb's table is partial and in-frame only. The data hold about 580,000 clones, with roughly 98% observed a single time. This specimen comes from a study of shared clonotypes between healthy human individuals. CD45RO-negative cells were positively selected for CCR7, leaving out terminally differentiated effector memory CD45RA+ cells. Donors were healthy HIV-negative adults without recently reported acute infections or vaccinations. General observations from the study: Among non-shared clonotypes, generation probabilities were lower than among those shared by all four donors. A small donor pool kept down the genetic and exposure-history diversity that was represented.

In germline, CDR1 is SQVTM, CDR2 ANQGSEA. CDR3 length equals 11 residues. Trimming removed 4 bases at V and 5 bases at J, with 9 bases between. The receptor's source is a man in his thirties or forties in good health. The chain joins TRBV29-1 to TRBJ2-7; perhaps TRBD1 as D (6 bases). The sequenced material came from naive CD8+ T cells sorted from blood. CDR3 amino acids: CSVAGDHEQYF. CDR3 sequence (DNA): TGCAGCGTTGCAGGGGACCACGAGCAGTACTTC.